This TCR beta chain was obtained from a study of T cell responses to AZD1222 COVID-19 vaccine. General study points: Donor demographics were predominantly white British with a female majority; clonal diversity may be underestimated. The peak T cell response came first, and repertoires were sampled only after it. Unmutated regions of variants are reportedly targeted by nearly half of spike-specific TCRs. Only 5 or 6 people who got AZD1222 tested seropositive at baseline.

In the case of this clone: No antigen is known for it.

The CDR3 is 16 amino acids. Germline V gene sequence: CDR1 MNHEY, CDR2 SVGAGI. After removal of 0 bases from V and 8 bases from J, the junction contained 4 bases not matched to a gene. TCRdb's copy holds only in-frame clones and misses some; the assay was immunoSEQ multiplex PCR. The sample contains roughly 200,000 clones, approximately 89% of which appear only once. The receptor was isolated from an adult who received the AZD1222 COVID-19 vaccine. The source was peripheral blood, collected 28 days after the second AZD1222 dose. The chain has TRBV6-5 and TRBJ2-1; 13 bases are shared with TRBD2. CDR3 sequence reads: CASSYSELAGGYEQFF. The CDR3 DNA reads as TGTGCCAGCAGTTACTCAGAACTAGCGGGAGGGTATGAGCAGTTCTTC.